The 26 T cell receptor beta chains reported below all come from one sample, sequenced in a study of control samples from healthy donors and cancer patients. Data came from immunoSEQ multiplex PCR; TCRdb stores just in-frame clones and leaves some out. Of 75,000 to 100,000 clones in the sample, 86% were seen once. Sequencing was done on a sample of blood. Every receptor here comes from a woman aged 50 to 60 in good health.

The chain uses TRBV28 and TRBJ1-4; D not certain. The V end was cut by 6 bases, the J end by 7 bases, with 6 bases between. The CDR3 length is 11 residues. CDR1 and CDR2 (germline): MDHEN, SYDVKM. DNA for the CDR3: TGTGCCAGCAGAGGCAGTGAAAAACTGTTTTTT. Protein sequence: CASRGSEKLFF.

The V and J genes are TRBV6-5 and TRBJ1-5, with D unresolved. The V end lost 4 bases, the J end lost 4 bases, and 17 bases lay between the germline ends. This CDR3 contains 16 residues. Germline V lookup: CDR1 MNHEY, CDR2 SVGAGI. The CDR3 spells CASSFQAGRRNQPQHF. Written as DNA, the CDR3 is TGTGCCAGCAGTTTCCAGGCCGGCCGGCGAAATCAGCCCCAGCATTTT.

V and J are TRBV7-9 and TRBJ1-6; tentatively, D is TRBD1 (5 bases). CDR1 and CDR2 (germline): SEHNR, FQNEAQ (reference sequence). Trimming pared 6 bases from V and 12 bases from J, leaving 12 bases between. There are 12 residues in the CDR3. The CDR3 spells CASRAGDGPLHF. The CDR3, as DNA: TGTGCCAGCAGAGCGGGGGATGGACCCCTCCACTTT.

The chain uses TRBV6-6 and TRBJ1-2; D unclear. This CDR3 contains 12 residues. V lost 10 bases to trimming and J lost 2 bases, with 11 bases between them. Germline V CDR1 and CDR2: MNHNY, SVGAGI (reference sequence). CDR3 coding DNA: TGTGCCACCCGATCAGGCAACTATGGCTACACCTTC. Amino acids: CATRSGNYGYTF.

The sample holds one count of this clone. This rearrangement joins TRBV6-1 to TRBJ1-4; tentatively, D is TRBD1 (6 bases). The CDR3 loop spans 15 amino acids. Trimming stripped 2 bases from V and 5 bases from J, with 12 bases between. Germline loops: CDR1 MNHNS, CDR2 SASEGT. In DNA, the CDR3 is TGTGCCAGCAGTGAAATTCGTCAGGGGAATGAAAAACTGTTTTTT. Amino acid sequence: CASSEIRQGNEKLFF.

CDR3: CASSTGHSNQRGEKLFF. The CDR3 DNA is TGTGCCAGCAGCACGGGACACTCCAATCAAAGGGGGGAAAAACTGTTTTTT. The chain has TRBV5-4 and TRBJ1-4; TRBD1 might be the D (6 bases). Trimming stripped 4 bases from V and 8 bases from J, with 24 bases between. The CDR3 extends over 17 amino acids. The V gene's germline CDR1 is SGHNT and CDR2 YYREEE (reference sequence).

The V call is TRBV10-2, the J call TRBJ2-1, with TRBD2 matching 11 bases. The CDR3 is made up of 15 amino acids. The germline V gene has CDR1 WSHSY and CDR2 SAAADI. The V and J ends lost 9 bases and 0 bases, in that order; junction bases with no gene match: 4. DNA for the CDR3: TGCGCCAGTGCCGGACTAGCGGGCTCCTACAATGAGCAGTTCTTC. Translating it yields CASAGLAGSYNEQFF.

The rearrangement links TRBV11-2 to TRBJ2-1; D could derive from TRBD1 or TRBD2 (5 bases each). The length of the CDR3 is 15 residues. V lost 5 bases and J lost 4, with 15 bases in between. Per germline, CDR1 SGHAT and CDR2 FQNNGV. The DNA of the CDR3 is TGTGCCAGCAGCCCGGGGCTGCAATCGTACAATGAGCAGTTCTTC. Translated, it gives CASSPGLQSYNEQFF.

CDR3: CASSPQESGELFF. CDR3 coding DNA: TGTGCCAGCAGCCCTCAGGAGTCTGGGGAGCTGTTTTTT. This chain connects TRBV9 to TRBJ2-2; D remains ambiguous. The CDR3 covers 13 residues. V lost 4 bases and J 8 bases, leaving 12 bases between the germline ends. Germline CDR1 reads SGDLS; CDR2 reads YYNGEE.

The CDR3 coding sequence is TGTGCCAGCGGTCTAAGGGGGAGCTCCTACGAGCAGTACTTC. This gives the protein CASGLRGSSYEQYF. This chain connects TRBV6-5 to TRBJ2-7; the D gene is possibly TRBD1 (6 bases). Trimming took off 8 bases at V and 0 bases at J, with 14 bases between the two ends. Germline V gene sequence: CDR1 MNHEY, CDR2 SVGAGI. The length of the CDR3 is 14 residues.

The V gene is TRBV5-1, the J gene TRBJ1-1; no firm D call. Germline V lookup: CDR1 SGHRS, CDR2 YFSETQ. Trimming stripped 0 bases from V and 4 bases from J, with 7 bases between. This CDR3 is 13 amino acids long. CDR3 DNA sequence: TGCGCCAGCAGCTTGGGGGAGAGCACTGAAGCTTTCTTT. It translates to CASSLGESTEAFF.

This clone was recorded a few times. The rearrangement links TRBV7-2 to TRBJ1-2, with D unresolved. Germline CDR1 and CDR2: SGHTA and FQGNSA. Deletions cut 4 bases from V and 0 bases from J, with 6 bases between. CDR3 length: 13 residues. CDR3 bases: TGTGCCAGCAGCTCCCAGACTAACTATGGCTACACCTTC. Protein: CASSSQTNYGYTF.

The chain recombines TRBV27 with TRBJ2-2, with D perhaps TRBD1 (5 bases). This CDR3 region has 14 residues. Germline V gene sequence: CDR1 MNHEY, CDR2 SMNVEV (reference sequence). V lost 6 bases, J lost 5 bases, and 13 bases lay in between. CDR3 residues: CASRMGQVTGELFF. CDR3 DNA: TGTGCCAGCAGAATGGGGCAGGTGACCGGGGAGCTGTTTTTT.

CDR3 sequence reads: CASSYWVTEAFF. CDR3 DNA: TGTGCCAGCAGCTATTGGGTCACTGAAGCTTTCTTT. The chain is built from TRBV11-3 and TRBJ1-1; no clear D gene. The CDR3 spans 12 residues. The germline V gene has CDR1 SGHNT and CDR2 YENEEA. Deletions cut 4 bases from V and 4 bases from J, with 7 bases between.

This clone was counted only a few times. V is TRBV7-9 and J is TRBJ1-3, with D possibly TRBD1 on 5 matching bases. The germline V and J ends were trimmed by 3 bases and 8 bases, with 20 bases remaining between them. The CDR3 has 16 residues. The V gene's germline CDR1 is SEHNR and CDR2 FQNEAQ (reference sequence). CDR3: CASSLGGGQAHHTIYF. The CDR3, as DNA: TGTGCCAGCAGCTTGGGCGGGGGTCAGGCTCATCACACCATATATTTT.

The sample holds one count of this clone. DNA of the CDR3: TGTGCCAGCAGTCCTGGACGGGCGAGTACCCAGTACTTC. Amino acid sequence: CASSPGRASTQYF. This chain connects TRBV12-3 or TRBV12-4 to TRBJ2-5; D is uncertain. V was trimmed by 5 bases and J by 8 bases, leaving 15 bases between them. The CDR3 contains 13 residues.

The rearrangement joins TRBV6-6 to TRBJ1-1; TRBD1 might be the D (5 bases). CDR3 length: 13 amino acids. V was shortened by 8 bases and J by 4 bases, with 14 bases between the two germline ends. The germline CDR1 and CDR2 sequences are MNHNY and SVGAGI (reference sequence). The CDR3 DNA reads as TGTGCCAGCGAAGGACATATGGGCACTGAAGCTTTCTTT. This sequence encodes CASEGHMGTEAFF.

CDR3 in DNA: TGCGCCAGCAGCCAAGGCAGGGAGAATCAGCCCCAGCATTTT. It is translated as CASSQGRENQPQHF. This chain uses TRBV4-1 with TRBJ1-5, with D perhaps matching TRBD1 (5 bases). In germline, CDR1 is MGHRA, CDR2 YSYEKL. The CDR3 totals 14 residues. V was clipped by 1 base and J by 4 bases, with 8 bases between them.

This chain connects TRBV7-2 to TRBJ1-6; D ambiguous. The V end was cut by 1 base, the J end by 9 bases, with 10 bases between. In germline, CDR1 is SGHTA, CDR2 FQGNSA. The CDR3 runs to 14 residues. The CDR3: CASSLERTSSPLHF. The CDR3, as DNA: TGTGCCAGCAGCTTAGAAAGGACTTCTTCACCCCTCCACTTT.

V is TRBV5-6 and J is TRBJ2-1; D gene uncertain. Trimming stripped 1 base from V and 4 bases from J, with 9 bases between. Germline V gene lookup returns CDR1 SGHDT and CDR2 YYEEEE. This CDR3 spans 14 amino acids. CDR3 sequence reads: CASSLFEPYNEQFF. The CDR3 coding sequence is TGTGCCAGCAGCTTGTTTGAACCATACAATGAGCAGTTCTTC.

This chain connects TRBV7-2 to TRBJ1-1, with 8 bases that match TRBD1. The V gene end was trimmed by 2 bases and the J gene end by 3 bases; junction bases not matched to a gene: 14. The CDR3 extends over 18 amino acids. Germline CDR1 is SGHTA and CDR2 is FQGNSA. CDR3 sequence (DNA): TGTGCCAGCAGCTTAAGAATAGGGACAGGTGGTTACGACACTGAAGCTTTCTTT. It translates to CASSLRIGTGGYDTEAFF.

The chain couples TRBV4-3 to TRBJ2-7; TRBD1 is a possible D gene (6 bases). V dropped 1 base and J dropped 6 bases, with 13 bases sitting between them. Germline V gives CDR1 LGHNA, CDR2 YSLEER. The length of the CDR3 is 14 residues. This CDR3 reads CASSQGTGLGEQYF. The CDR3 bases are TGCGCCAGCAGCCAAGGAACAGGGTTAGGCGAGCAGTACTTC.

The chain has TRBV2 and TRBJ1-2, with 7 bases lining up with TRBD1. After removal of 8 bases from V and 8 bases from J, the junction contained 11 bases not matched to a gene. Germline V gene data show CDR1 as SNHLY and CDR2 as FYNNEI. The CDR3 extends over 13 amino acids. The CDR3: CASAAGTVAGYTF. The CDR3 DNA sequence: TGTGCCAGCGCGGCCGGGACAGTGGCGGGCTACACCTTC.

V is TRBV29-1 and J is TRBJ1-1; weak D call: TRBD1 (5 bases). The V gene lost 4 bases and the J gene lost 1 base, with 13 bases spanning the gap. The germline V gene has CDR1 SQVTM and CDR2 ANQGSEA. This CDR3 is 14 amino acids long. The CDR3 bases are TGCAGCGTTGTCAGGGACCTACCGAACACTGAAGCTTTCTTT. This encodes CSVVRDLPNTEAFF.

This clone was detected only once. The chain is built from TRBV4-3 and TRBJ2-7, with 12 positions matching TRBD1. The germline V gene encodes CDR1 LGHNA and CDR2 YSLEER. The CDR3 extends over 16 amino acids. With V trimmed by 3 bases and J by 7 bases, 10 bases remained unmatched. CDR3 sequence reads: CASSQGPGQGAEEQYF. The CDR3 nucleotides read TGCGCCAGCAGCCAGGGACCGGGACAGGGGGCGGAAGAGCAGTACTTC.

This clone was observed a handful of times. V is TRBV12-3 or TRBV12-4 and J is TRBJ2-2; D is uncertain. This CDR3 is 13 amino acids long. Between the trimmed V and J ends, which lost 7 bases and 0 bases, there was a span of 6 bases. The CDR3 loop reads CASKGPNTGELFF. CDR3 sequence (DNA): TGTGCCAGCAAGGGTCCGAACACCGGGGAGCTGTTTTTT.